The rows below give T cell receptor beta chains drawn from one sample of a study of cytomegalovirus exposure and HLA in healthy donors. Libraries were prepared by immunoSEQ multiplex PCR; TCRdb keeps only in-frame clonotypes and omits some of them. The table has some 200,000 clones, more than 60% seen once. The specimen was PBMCs. These receptor sequences come from a man aged 45 to 65 in good health and CMV-seronegative. The CDR3 runs from the conserved cysteine through the conserved F or W. The order of the fields is D gene, J gene, clone size, V gene, CDR3 DNA, CDR3 protein. A D gene is named only where the DNA matches it firmly. Not every row has a clone size; where given, it reads once, few, many or a size class.

>TRBD2|TRBJ2-1|.|TRBV28
TGTGTCAGCAGTTCCCCCACTAGCGGGGGACACCATGAGCAGTTCTTC
CVSSSPTSGGHHEQFF
>TRBD2|TRBJ2-1|once|TRBV7-8
TGTGCCAGCAGACGACTAGCGGGAGGGGTACTTAGGGATGAGCAGTTCTTC
CASRRLAGGVLRDEQFF
>TRBD1|TRBJ1-2|.|TRBV2
TGTGCCAGCAGTGTCCAGGACAGGGGGAATGGCTACACCTTC
CASSVQDRGNGYTF
>.|TRBJ2-1|.|TRBV15
TGTGCCACCAGCAGTGACCTGCGGGGCAATGAGCAGTTCTTC
CATSSDLRGNEQFF
>.|TRBJ2-3|.|TRBV7-6
TGTGCCAGCAGCTTGGGAGGTGTCACAGATACGCAGTATTTT
CASSLGGVTDTQYF
>TRBD2|TRBJ2-7|.|TRBV28
TGTGCCAGCAGTTTAGCACTAGCGGGATACGAGCAGTACTTC
CASSLALAGYEQYF
>TRBD1|TRBJ1-1|few|TRBV15
TGTGCCACCAGCAGAGAAGGGACAGGGTTCACTGAAGCTTTCTTT
CATSREGTGFTEAFF
>TRBD2|TRBJ2-5|few|TRBV2
TGTGCCAGCAGGACTAGCGGGAATCCGGGAGAGACCCAGTACTTC
CASRTSGNPGETQYF
>TRBD2|TRBJ2-7|.|TRBV11-2
TGTGCCAGCAGCTCGACTAGCGGGAGAGAGTTCTACGAGCAGTACTTC
CASSSTSGREFYEQYF
>.|TRBJ1-1|.|TRBV19
TGTGCCAGTAGTCCCCGAGGTAGGGCGGGAAAGAACACTGAAGCTTTCTTT
CASSPRGRAGKNTEAFF
>.|TRBJ1-5|few|TRBV28
TGTGCCAGCAGCTTGGACAGCGTTAGCAATCAGCCCCAGCATTTT
CASSLDSVSNQPQHF
>.|TRBJ1-5|few|TRBV2
TGTGCCAGCAGCCTTCTCCCCCAGTATAGCAATCAGCCCCAGCATTTT
CASSLLPQYSNQPQHF
>.|TRBJ2-3|.|TRBV30
TGTGCCTGGAGTGTCCACAGGGGCACAGATACGCAGTATTTT
CAWSVHRGTDTQYF
>TRBD1|TRBJ2-7|.|TRBV27
TGTGCCAGCAGCTCCCGCGGACCAGGGGGCATTTACGAGCAGTACTTC
CASSSRGPGGIYEQYF
>.|TRBJ1-1|.|TRBV5-1
TGCGCCAGCAGCTTGTGGCCAAACACTGAAGCTTTCTTT
CASSLWPNTEAFF
>TRBD1|TRBJ2-1|once|TRBV19
TGTGCCAGTAGTATAAGTGTGGGACAGGGGGTTGTGGATGAGCAGTTCTTC
CASSISVGQGVVDEQFF
>.|TRBJ2-7|.|TRBV18
TGTGCCAGCTCACCACTCCCTCCGATACAGGACCGTTCGGAGCAGTACTTC
CASSPLPPIQDRSEQYF
>.|TRBJ2-3|once|TRBV2
TGTGCCAGCTCGGGTTTAGATACGCAGTATTTT
CASSGLDTQYF
>.|TRBJ2-7|.|TRBV5-6
TGTGCCAGCAGCAAGGGACTCCCTGGCCACGAGCAGTACTTC
CASSKGLPGHEQYF
>TRBD2|TRBJ2-5|.|TRBV5-4
TGTGCCAGCAGCTGGGGGGGGGAAGAGACCCAGTACTTC
CASSWGGEETQYF
>.|TRBJ2-7|.|TRBV28
TGTGCCAGCAGTCTACCAGGGGGGCGCGATTCCGAGCAGTACTTC
CASSLPGGRDSEQYF
>TRBD1|TRBJ2-1|.|TRBV4-1
TGCGCCAGCAGGACCGGGACAGGGAGAAACAATGAGCAGTTCTTC
CASRTGTGRNNEQFF
>TRBD1|TRBJ2-1|.|TRBV6-1
TGTGCCAGCAGTGCACCCGGGACAGGGGGTTTCAATGAGCAGTTCTTC
CASSAPGTGGFNEQFF
>TRBD2|TRBJ2-7|.|TRBV28
TGTGCCTCGCGGGGGGGTGTAGGGATCGAGCAGTACTTC
CASRGGVGIEQYF
>.|TRBJ2-1|.|TRBV19
TGTGCCAGTAGAAGAAACCGGGACTTCTCCTACAATGAGCAGTTCTTC
CASRRNRDFSYNEQFF
>.|TRBJ1-1|.|TRBV15
TGTGCCACCAGCAGAGATGGGAGTTACCGCTCTTTCTTT
CATSRDGSYRSFF
>.|TRBJ2-7|.|TRBV6-5
TGTGCCAGCAGGCGGACGGTCGGGGGCGAGCAGTACTTC
CASRRTVGGEQYF
>TRBD2|TRBJ2-7|.|TRBV18
TGTGCCAGCTCACCATGGGGACTAGCGGGTTCCTACGAGCAGTACTTC
CASSPWGLAGSYEQYF
>.|TRBJ1-4|.|TRBV28
TGTGCCAGCAGGATTATTAACAGGGCAAGTGAAAAACTGTTTTTT
CASRIINRASEKLFF
>.|TRBJ1-1|.|TRBV9
TGTGCCAGCAGCGAGGGAATCGGACTGGCGGGCACTGAAGCTTTCTTT
CASSEGIGLAGTEAFF
>TRBD2|TRBJ2-7|.|TRBV10-2
TGCGCCAGCAGTGGGACTAGCGGGAGCTGGTACTTC
CASSGTSGSWYF
>.|TRBJ1-2|.|TRBV27
TGTGCCACCGCCCAGGGCCTAATATATGGCTACACCTTC
CATAQGLIYGYTF
>.|TRBJ1-5|.|TRBV27
TGTGCCAGCAGTTTGGTCGGGAGCTGGGGCAATCAGCCCCAGCATTTT
CASSLVGSWGNQPQHF
>TRBD2|TRBJ2-3|.|TRBV7-6
TGTGCCAGCAGCTTACGGCTAGCGGGTGGGAAGGGGATCACAGATACGCAGTATTTT
CASSLRLAGGKGITDTQYF
>.|TRBJ2-7|.|TRBV7-9
TGTGCCAGCAGCTTAGGTTCGGGCAAACAGGGAAAATACGAGCAGTACTTC
CASSLGSGKQGKYEQYF
>.|TRBJ2-7|.|TRBV27
TGTGCCAGCAGTTTATCTAGTATCTACGAGCAGTACTTC
CASSLSSIYEQYF
>.|TRBJ1-2|.|TRBV28
TGTGCCAGCAGTTTAGGGGGGGGCGGTAACTATGGCTACACCTTC
CASSLGGGGNYGYTF
>TRBD2|TRBJ2-1|.|TRBV7-2
TGTGCCAGCAGCTCTGGACTAGCGGACTCCTACAATGAGCAGTTCTTC
CASSSGLADSYNEQFF
>TRBD1|TRBJ1-5|.|TRBV12-5
TGTGCTAGTGGTTTGGCGACAGGGGTTGGACATCAGCCCCAGCATTTT
CASGLATGVGHQPQHF
>TRBD2|TRBJ2-7|.|TRBV10-3
TGTGCCATCAGTCCCGGGACTACTTACGAGCAGTACTTC
CAISPGTTYEQYF
>TRBD2|TRBJ2-3|.|TRBV5-4
TGTGCCAGCAGCTTGATGGGCGGGAGGGCCTTAAGTCGGGATACGCAGTATTTT
CASSLMGGRALSRDTQYF
>.|TRBJ2-1|once|TRBV6-4
TGTGCCAGCAGTGACTCAAGGCAGGACTCCTACAATGAGCAGTTCTTC
CASSDSRQDSYNEQFF
>TRBD1|TRBJ1-1|few|TRBV5-1
TGCGCCAGCAGCTGGGGGACAGAGAACACTGAAGCTTTCTTT
CASSWGTENTEAFF
>TRBD1|TRBJ1-1|.|TRBV2
TGTGCCAGCAGCCGGGGACAGGGGGCTGAAGCTTTCTTT
CASSRGQGAEAFF
>.|TRBJ1-5|few|TRBV6-6
TGTGCCAGCAGTACTCTACGGGGATTCAATCAGCCCCAGCATTTT
CASSTLRGFNQPQHF
>TRBD1|TRBJ2-7|.|TRBV6-1
TGTGCCAGCAGTGGAGCGACAGGGCTTCTAGGGGACGACTACGAGCAGTACTTC
CASSGATGLLGDDYEQYF
>TRBD1|TRBJ1-5|.|TRBV5-6
TGTGCCAGCAGCTTAACAGGGGGCAATCAGCCCCAGCATTTT
CASSLTGGNQPQHF
>.|TRBJ2-7|few|TRBV30
TGTGCCTGGAGGGAACTAGCCTCCTACGAGCAGTACTTC
CAWRELASYEQYF
>.|TRBJ2-4|.|TRBV21-1
TGTGCCAGCAGCAAAGAGCGGGGACAGGGCATCAAAAACATTCAGTACTTC
CASSKERGQGIKNIQYF
>TRBD1|TRBJ1-2|.|TRBV18
TGTGCCAGCTCACCTACACCACAGGGGGCGAGGCAGGGCTACACCTTC
CASSPTPQGARQGYTF
>.|TRBJ1-4|few|TRBV18
TGTGCCAGCTCACCCATTTTTACGGGGAATGAAAAACTGTTTTTT
CASSPIFTGNEKLFF
>.|TRBJ1-1|.|TRBV29-1
TGCAGCGCCCTCGGGGTCCAAGCTTTCTTT
CSALGVQAFF
>TRBD1|TRBJ1-1|.|TRBV9
TGTGCCAGTGGGGACAGCCGGAACACTGAAGCTTTCTTT
CASGDSRNTEAFF
>TRBD1|TRBJ2-5|.|TRBV2
TGTGCCACTACAGGGGGCGCAGGGGAGACCCAGTACTTC
CATTGGAGETQYF
>.|TRBJ2-7|.|TRBV6-4
TGTGCCAGCCACAAGGAGGGGACGAGCTACGAGCAGTACTTC
CASHKEGTSYEQYF
>.|TRBJ1-1|.|TRBV27
TGTGCCAGCAGTCCTACCCCCACAGGGCGTTTTGGTGAAGCTTTCTTT
CASSPTPTGRFGEAFF